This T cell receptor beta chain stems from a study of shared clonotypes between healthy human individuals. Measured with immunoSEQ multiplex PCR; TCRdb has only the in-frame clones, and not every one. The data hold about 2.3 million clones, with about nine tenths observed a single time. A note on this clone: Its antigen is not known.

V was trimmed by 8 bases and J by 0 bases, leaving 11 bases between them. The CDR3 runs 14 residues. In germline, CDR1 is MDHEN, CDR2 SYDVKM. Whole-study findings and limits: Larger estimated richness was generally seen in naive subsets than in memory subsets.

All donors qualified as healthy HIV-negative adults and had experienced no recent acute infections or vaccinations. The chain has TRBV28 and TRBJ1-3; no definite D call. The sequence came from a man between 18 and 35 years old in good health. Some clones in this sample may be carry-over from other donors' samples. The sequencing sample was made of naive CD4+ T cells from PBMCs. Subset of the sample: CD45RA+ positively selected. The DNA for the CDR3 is TGTGCCAGCTGCGGGCCCAACTCTGGAAACACCATATATTTT. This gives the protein CASCGPNSGNTIYF.